Shown below are 25 T cell receptor beta chains from a single sample sequenced in a study of cytomegalovirus exposure and HLA in healthy donors. The study ran its PCR with 60 Vbeta and 13 Jbeta primers. Profiling relied on immunoSEQ multiplex PCR, and the TCRdb table lists in-frame clones only, not all of them. The sample shows over 250,000 clones, more than 80% of them seen only once. Sequencing was carried out using PBMCs. Receptor source: a man aged 40-55 years in good health and CMV-seropositive.

V usage is TRBV11-2 and J usage is TRBJ2-1; 9 bases match TRBD2. The CDR3 length is 17 residues. J gave up 4 bases and V 6 bases, and 13 bases lay outside the gene matches. Germline-derived CDR1 and CDR2 are SGHAT and FQNNGV. Here the CDR3 reads CASSLARLAEKYNEQFF. The CDR3 bases are TGTGCCAGCAGTTTGGCCCGACTAGCGGAGAAGTACAATGAGCAGTTCTTC.

The rearrangement joins TRBV5-1 to TRBJ2-7; TRBD1 matches at 7 bases. CDR1 is SGHRS, CDR2 YFSETQ, per germline. Trimming cost V 0 bases and J 0 bases; bases outside gene matches: 9. CDR3 length: 17 residues. The CDR3 loop is CASSLERIQGYSYEQYF. The CDR3 DNA reads as TGCGCCAGCAGCTTGGAGAGAATACAGGGGTACTCCTACGAGCAGTACTTC.

This clone came up once. The CDR3 DNA is TGCGCCAGCAGCCTGACAGGTAGTGGCACTTACGAGCAGTACTTC. Encoded protein: CASSLTGSGTYEQYF. The chain uses TRBV4-1 and TRBJ2-7; tentative D call: TRBD1 (6 bases). The V and J ends lost 4 bases and 4 bases respectively, with 17 bases between them. Germline V gene lookup returns CDR1 MGHRA and CDR2 YSYEKL. The CDR3 contains 15 residues.

This chain joins TRBV7-6 and TRBJ2-1; 14 positions match TRBD2. V trimming: 5 bases; J trimming: 0 bases; junction bases outside the gene matches: 3. The CDR3 has 17 amino acids. From germline, CDR1 is SGHVS and CDR2 FNYEAQ. The CDR3 loop reads CASSAGTSGSSYNEQFF. The CDR3 DNA reads TGTGCCAGCAGCGCGGGGACTAGCGGGAGCTCCTACAATGAGCAGTTCTTC.

The rearrangement links TRBV27 to TRBJ1-3, with a tentative D call TRBD1 (6 bases). Germline lookup yields CDR1 MNHEY and CDR2 SMNVEV (reference sequence). This CDR3 has 16 residues. V lost 2 bases to trimming and J lost 4 bases, with 15 bases between them. Here the CDR3 reads CASSLTGSRIGNTIYF. The CDR3 DNA sequence: TGTGCCAGCAGTTTAACAGGGAGTAGAATCGGAAACACCATATATTTT.

The rearrangement uses TRBV5-1 and TRBJ2-5; possible D gene TRBD2, 6 bases. The CDR3 has 14 residues. Germline lookup yields CDR1 SGHRS and CDR2 YFSETQ. The V gene lost 4 bases and the J gene lost 5 bases, with 15 bases spanning the gap. The CDR3 region is CASSPRDFLETQYF. The CDR3 coding sequence is TGCGCCAGCAGCCCGAGGGACTTCCTGGAGACCCAGTACTTC.

This clone was seen once. The V and J genes are TRBV7-2 and TRBJ1-1, with TRBD1 matching 8 bases. The junction had 6 bases not matched to a gene; V was cut back by 6 bases and J by 0 bases. Germline V gene lookup returns CDR1 SGHTA and CDR2 FQGNSA. The CDR3 spans 15 residues. The CDR3 DNA sequence: TGTGCCAGCAGTTTAATGGGACAGGTGAACACTGAAGCTTTCTTT. Encoded protein: CASSLMGQVNTEAFF.

A few counts support this clone. The chain has TRBV2 and TRBJ1-5; D is unresolved. V lost 7 bases and J lost 9, with 16 bases in between. CDR1 is SNHLY and CDR2 is FYNNEI in the germline V gene. The CDR3 extends over 13 amino acids. CDR3 in DNA: TGTGCCAGCACCGCCGACGGCTCGGGGCCCCAGCATTTT. This sequence encodes CASTADGSGPQHF. The variable domain in full, with the rest retrieved from reference TRBV2 and TRBJ1-5, is EPEVTQTPSHQVTQMGQEVILRCVPISNHLYFYWYRQILGQKVEFLVSFYNNEISEKSEIFDDQFSVERPDGSNFTLKIRSTKLEDSAMYFCASTADGSGPQHFGDGTRLSIL.

This clone has only one observation. The CDR3 region has the DNA TGTGCCAGCAGTGCGGACAGGGATACGGCACCCCTCCACTTT. Amino acid sequence: CASSADRDTAPLHF. The V and J genes are TRBV6-5 and TRBJ1-6, with 8 bases aligning to TRBD1. This CDR3 has 14 amino acids. V was clipped by 5 bases and J by 11 bases; unmatched bases: 8. Germline V lookup: CDR1 MNHEY, CDR2 SVGAGI.

The chain carries TRBV6-5 and TRBJ2-7, with D hard to call. CDR3 length equals 12 residues. Trimming took off 2 bases at V and 7 bases at J, with 9 bases between the two ends. Germline-derived CDR1 and CDR2 are MNHEY and SVGAGI. The CDR3 loop reads CASSYGPQEQYF. The CDR3 DNA reads as TGTGCCAGCAGTTACGGCCCTCAGGAGCAGTACTTC.

This rearrangement joins TRBV18 to TRBJ1-2; weak D call: TRBD1 (5 bases). The CDR3 has 14 residues. Trimming pared 4 bases from V and 3 bases from J, leaving 12 bases between. Germline CDR1 KGHSH, CDR2 LQKENI. CDR3 loop: CASSQGGADYGYTF. The DNA for the CDR3 is TGTGCCAGCTCACAAGGAGGGGCGGACTATGGCTACACCTTC.

This clone was found once. This chain links TRBV28 with TRBJ2-7; D perhaps matches TRBD2 (5 bases). CDR1 is MDHEN and CDR2 is SYDVKM in the germline V gene. The CDR3 has 15 amino acids. The ends were cut back, 3 bases at V and 3 bases at J, with 15 bases in the middle. For the CDR3, the DNA is TGTGCCAGCAGTTTCAAAATCCGGGGATACTACGAGCAGTACTTC. This translates into CASSFKIRGYYEQYF.

The chain couples TRBV28 to TRBJ1-1; 10 bases are a match to TRBD1. Germline loops: CDR1 MDHEN, CDR2 SYDVKM. V gave up 5 bases and J gave up 8 bases; unmatched junction bases: 14. The CDR3 is made up of 16 amino acids. The CDR3 bases are TGTGCCAGCAGTCCCCTGCTAAAAGGGACAGGGGTAGAAGCTTTCTTT. The encoded protein is CASSPLLKGTGVEAFF.

The rearrangement links TRBV29-1 to TRBJ2-7; 11 bases map to TRBD2. CDR1 and CDR2 (germline): SQVTM, ANQGSEA. The CDR3 loop spans 15 amino acids. V shed 2 bases and J 5 bases; nucleotides not matched to a gene: 8. CDR3 in amino acids: CSVEIMTSGDNEQYF. CDR3 sequence (DNA): TGCAGCGTTGAAATAATGACTAGCGGGGATAACGAGCAGTACTTC.

This chain joins TRBV4-1 and TRBJ2-3; 10 bases line up with TRBD2. This CDR3 has 16 residues. Germline CDR1 is MGHRA and CDR2 is YSYEKL. V was clipped by 3 bases and J by 1 base; unmatched bases: 4. Here the CDR3 DNA reads TGCGCCAGCAGCCAGACCGGGACTAGCGGCACAGATACGCAGTATTTT. Translation: CASSQTGTSGTDTQYF.

The sample holds one count of this clone. The rearrangement links TRBV7-9 to TRBJ2-1; TRBD2 agrees at 14 bases. This CDR3 contains 19 residues. V gave up 4 bases and J gave up 2 bases; unmatched junction bases: 10. Germline V CDR1 and CDR2: SEHNR, FQNEAQ (reference sequence). The CDR3 reads CASSSRLAGGPSTYNEQFF. The CDR3 DNA is TGTGCCAGCAGCTCGCGACTAGCGGGAGGGCCTTCCACCTACAATGAGCAGTTCTTC.

V usage is TRBV6-1 and J usage is TRBJ2-6; tentatively, D is TRBD2 (5 bases). Germline-derived CDR1 and CDR2 are MNHNS and SASEGT. The CDR3 is 16 residues long. Trimming shortened V by 1 base and J by 1 base, and 8 bases separated the two germline ends. This CDR3 reads CASSEGPGSGANVLTF. CDR3 DNA sequence: TGTGCCAGCAGTGAAGGGCCGGGATCTGGGGCCAACGTCCTGACTTTC.

In regard to this clone: The sample carries other DNA sequences with the same CDR3. This rearrangement joins TRBV5-6 to TRBJ1-2; the match to TRBD1 covers 9 bases. The CDR3 consists of 15 residues. Germline lookup yields CDR1 SGHDT and CDR2 YYEEEE. Trimming took 5 bases from V and 4 from J; bases not matched to a gene: 9. In nucleotides, the CDR3 is TGTGCCAGCAGGACCGGGACAGGGTTTTTCTATGGCTACACCTTC. Translated, it gives CASRTGTGFFYGYTF.

This chain uses TRBV27 with TRBJ2-7; D is perhaps TRBD2 (6 bases). V lost 5 bases, J lost 4 bases, and 12 bases lay in between. This CDR3 has 13 residues. Per germline, CDR1 MNHEY and CDR2 SMNVEV (reference sequence). CDR3 in DNA: TGTGCCAGCAGTCCCCAGACTAGTTACGAGCAGTACTTC. Protein product: CASSPQTSYEQYF.

This chain joins TRBV28 and TRBJ2-2; 8 bases map to TRBD1. CDR1 is MDHEN and CDR2 is SYDVKM in the germline V gene. With 6 bases clipped from V and 4 bases from J, the junction kept 19 bases outside the gene matches. This CDR3 contains 19 residues. The CDR3 spells CASRPRTGKVGSATGELFF. The CDR3 DNA sequence: TGTGCCAGCAGACCCCGGACAGGGAAGGTTGGTTCGGCCACCGGGGAGCTGTTTTTT.

The chain couples TRBV21-1 to TRBJ2-1; the table's D call TRBD1 went unverified against the DNA. TRBV21-1 is termed a pseudogene. This CDR3 has 18 residues. The CDR3 spells CASSMATVPNSSYNEQFF. CDR3 nucleotides: TGTGCCAGCAGCATGGCGACAGTACCAAACAGCTCCTACAATGAGCAGTTCTTC.

On this clone itself: The junction differs from germline at one of its ends, possibly a read error. The J gene is TRBJ2-2, the V gene TRBV7-7; no clear D gene. The germline CDR1 and CDR2 sequences are SSHAT and FNYEAQ (reference sequence). This CDR3 is 12 amino acids long. The CDR3 spells CASSSSTGELFF. The CDR3 DNA reads as TGTGCTAGCAGCTCATCGACAGGGGAGCTGTTTTTT.

The gene calls are TRBV28 and TRBJ2-3; no clear D. V lost 4 bases, J lost 1 base, and 12 bases lay in between. CDR1 is MDHEN, CDR2 SYDVKM, per germline. The CDR3 contains 15 residues. The CDR3 here is CASSSTSSGTDTQYF. DNA for the CDR3: TGTGCCAGCAGTTCGACATCCTCAGGCACAGATACGCAGTATTTT.

The table lists this clone with a count of one. J is TRBJ1-5 and V is TRBV28; D possibly corresponds to TRBD1 (5 bases). Germline loops: CDR1 MDHEN, CDR2 SYDVKM. The CDR3 totals 13 residues. V lost 4 bases to trimming and J lost 7 bases, with 11 bases between them. CDR3 protein: CASSWGDGQPQHF. In DNA, the CDR3 is TGTGCCAGCAGTTGGGGGGATGGCCAGCCCCAGCATTTT.

The rearrangement uses TRBV16 and TRBJ2-7, with 7 bases identical to TRBD1. The CDR3 consists of 16 residues. Germline V CDR1 and CDR2: KGHSY, FQNENV. Trimming at V came to 0 bases and at J to 0 bases, leaving 5 bases not matched to a gene. CDR3 coding DNA: TGTGCCAGCAGCCAATCCAGGGGGACGGACTCCTACGAGCAGTACTTC. Translating gives CASSQSRGTDSYEQYF. Complete variable domain (other parts from reference TRBV16 and TRBJ2-7): GEEVAQTPKHLVRGEGQKAKLYCAPIKGHSYVFWYQQVLKNEFKFLISFQNENVFDETGMPKERFSAKCLPNSPCSLEIQATKLEDSAVYFCASSQSRGTDSYEQYFGPGTRLTVT.